This T cell receptor (beta chain) was captured by sequencing in a study of cytomegalovirus exposure and HLA in healthy donors. At the level of the study: In a previous analysis, some 110 million unique TCR beta sequences were found from roughly 180 million T cells. Whole-study results and caveats: Judged likely to be a sequencing artifact was a cluster of highly shared sequence variants.

The PCR ran on 60 Vbeta and 13 Jbeta primers. Repertoires were generated with immunoSEQ multiplex PCR, while TCRdb's copy carries only in-frame clones and drops some. In the table there are roughly 200,000 clones, approximately 81% of which are singletons. Comments on this clone: Its matching antigen is unknown. This same CDR3 is encoded by further DNA sequences in the sample.

This CDR3 region has 13 residues. The V and J ends lost 5 bases and 4 bases, in that order; junction bases with no gene match: 4. Germline lookup yields CDR1 MDHEN and CDR2 SYDVKM. The receptor's source is a man aged 25-40 years in good health and CMV-seronegative. The source material was PBMCs. The gene calls are TRBV28 and TRBJ1-2, with 7 positions matching TRBD1. Here the CDR3 reads CASSRTGSYGYTF. CDR3 nucleotides: TGTGCCAGCAGTCGGACAGGATCCTATGGCTACACCTTC.